This T cell receptor (beta chain) was sequenced for a study of blood T cell repertoires in COVID-19. TCRdb keeps only in-frame clones here, not all; method: immunoSEQ multiplex PCR. The sample yields around 100,000 clones, around 86% seen once. The CDR3 has 18 residues. Germline values: CDR1 SGHNT, CDR2 YYREEE (reference sequence). Unmatched junction bases numbered 10, after V lost 4 bases and J lost 6 bases. The V gene is TRBV5-4, the J gene TRBJ2-2; TRBD2 matches 15 bases. Sequences were obtained from peripheral blood. The receptor's source is a man aged 55 to 70 with COVID-19, enrolled during active disease. The CDR3, as DNA: TGTGCCAGCAGCCCCAGAACGGGACTAGCGGGAGGACCCGGGGAGCTGTTTTTT. This translates into CASSPRTGLAGGPGELFF.